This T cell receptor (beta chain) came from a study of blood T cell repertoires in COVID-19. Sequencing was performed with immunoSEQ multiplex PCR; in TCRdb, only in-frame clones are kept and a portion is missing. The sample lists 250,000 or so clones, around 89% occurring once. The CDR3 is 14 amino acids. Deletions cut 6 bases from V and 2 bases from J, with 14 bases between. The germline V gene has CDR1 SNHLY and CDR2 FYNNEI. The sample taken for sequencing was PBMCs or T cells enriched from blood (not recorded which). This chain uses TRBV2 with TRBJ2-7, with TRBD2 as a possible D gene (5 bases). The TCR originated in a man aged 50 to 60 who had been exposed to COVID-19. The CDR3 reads CASRGWERAYEQYF. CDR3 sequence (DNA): TGTGCCAGCAGGGGCTGGGAGAGGGCCTACGAGCAGTACTTC. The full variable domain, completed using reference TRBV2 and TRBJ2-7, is EPEVTQTPSHQVTQMGQEVILRCVPISNHLYFYWYRQILGQKVEFLVSFYNNEISEKSEIFDDQFSVERPDGSNFTLKIRSTKLEDSAMYFCASRGWERAYEQYFGPGTRLTVT.